These T cell receptor beta chains were read from a single sample in a study of blood T cell repertoires in COVID-19. Using immunoSEQ multiplex PCR, the repertoire was profiled, and TCRdb retains in-frame clones only, with some absent. The sample has more than 100,000 clones; around 87% are singletons. The sequenced sample was peripheral blood. Every receptor here comes from a woman between 55 and 75 years old with acute or convalescent COVID-19. Each CDR3 is given with its conserved first and last residue. The D gene is left open where the match is weak. Expanded clones are given a class, and other clones once, few, many or no size at all.

D gene | J gene | V gene | CDR3 length | clone size | CDR3 DNA | CDR3 protein
TRBD1 | TRBJ1-2 | TRBV2 | 15 | - | TGTGCCAGCAGCCCTCTGACAGGGGTCCAGTATGGCTACACCTTC | CASSPLTGVQYGYTF
TRBD1 | TRBJ1-5 | TRBV29-1 | 13 | - | TGCAGCGTTGGGGGACAGGGAAATCAGCCCCAGCATTTT | CSVGGQGNQPQHF
- | TRBJ1-1 | TRBV5-4 | 15 | - | TGTGCCAGCAGCTTCGGCCCGGACTGGAGCACTGAAGCTTTCTTT | CASSFGPDWSTEAFF
TRBD1 | TRBJ1-5 | TRBV2 | 15 | - | TGTGCCAGCAGCAGGGACAGGGGGAGGGAGCAGCCCCAGCATTTT | CASSRDRGREQPQHF
- | TRBJ2-1 | TRBV7-9 | 12 | - | TGTGCCAGCAGCTTAACCGGGAACGAGCAGTTCTTC | CASSLTGNEQFF
- | TRBJ1-2 | TRBV3-1/TRBV3-2 | 15 | - | TGTGCCAGCAAATTACAGGCGGGGGGGGACTATGGCTACACCTTC | CASKLQAGGDYGYTF
TRBD1 | TRBJ1-1 | TRBV12-3/TRBV12-4 | 13 | - | TGTGCCAGCAGTCCTCAGGGGGTCGCTGAAGCTTTCTTT | CASSPQGVAEAFF
TRBD2 | TRBJ2-1 | TRBV5-1 | 15 | - | TGCGCCAGCACCCTAGCGGGAGGGGCCTACAATGAGCAGTTCTTC | CASTLAGGAYNEQFF
TRBD2 | TRBJ2-1 | TRBV19 | 20 | once | TGTGCCAGTAGTATAGCCATGGGGACTAGCGGGAGGGCGCCACGAGGGGAGCAGTTCTTC | CASSIAMGTSGRAPRGEQFF
- | TRBJ2-1 | TRBV7-2 | 15 | - | TGTGCCAGCAGTCAAGACTATTCCTCCTACAATGAGCAGTTCTTC | CASSQDYSSYNEQFF
TRBD1 | TRBJ1-5 | TRBV5-1 | 14 | - | TGCGCCAGCAGCTTGGGACAGGGTGAGCGGCCCCAGCATTTT | CASSLGQGERPQHF
- | TRBJ1-5 | TRBV9 | 14 | few | TGTGCCAGCAGCGTATCCTATAGCAATCAGCCCCAGCATTTT | CASSVSYSNQPQHF
TRBD2 | TRBJ2-3 | TRBV10-3 | 19 | - | TGTGCCATCAGTAATCCCGGGACTAGCGGGAGGGCCGTCACAGATACGCAGTATTTT | CAISNPGTSGRAVTDTQYF
TRBD2 | TRBJ2-3 | TRBV29-1 | 15 | - | TGCAGCGTTGAAGCGCCTAGCGGGAGCACAGATACGCAGTATTTT | CSVEAPSGSTDTQYF
TRBD1 | TRBJ1-4 | TRBV7-2 | 15 | few | TGTGCCAGCAGCTTAGTAGGGGGCCCTAGAGAAAAACTGTTTTTT | CASSLVGGPREKLFF
- | TRBJ1-5 | TRBV18 | 16 | - | TGTGCCAGCTCACCCCTCCCCCCCAGGAGCAATCAGCCCCAGCATTTT | CASSPLPPRSNQPQHF
TRBD1 | TRBJ1-3 | TRBV10-3 | 14 | few | TGTGCCATCAGAGTGACAGGGCATGGAAACACCATATATTTT | CAIRVTGHGNTIYF
- | TRBJ1-4 | TRBV28 | 11 | - | TGTGCCAGCAGGTCCGTCGGAGAGCTCGTTTTT | CASRSVGELVF
- | TRBJ1-2 | TRBV4-1 | 14 | few | TGCGCCAGCAGCCAAGAAAGACAGATCTATGGCTACACCTTC | CASSQERQIYGYTF
- | TRBJ2-5 | TRBV5-1 | 14 | - | TGCGCCAGCAGTTTGCAGGGGGGCCAAGAGACCCAGTACTTC | CASSLQGGQETQYF
- | TRBJ1-1 | TRBV5-1 | 14 | - | TGCGCCAGCAGCAAGAATTTTAGGAACACTGAAGCTTTCTTT | CASSKNFRNTEAFF
- | TRBJ2-5 | TRBV9 | 13 | - | TGTGCCAGCAGCGTGAGTGCTCGAGAGACCCAGTACTTC | CASSVSARETQYF
- | TRBJ1-5 | TRBV24-1 | 15 | once | TGTGCCACCAGTGATACCATAGGGGCCAATCAGCCCCAGCATTTT | CATSDTIGANQPQHF
- | TRBJ1-1 | TRBV3-1/TRBV3-2 | 13 | - | TGTGCCAGCAGCCAGACTGAGAACACTGAAGCTTTCTTT | CASSQTENTEAFF
TRBD1 | TRBJ2-7 | TRBV19 | 13 | once | TGTGCCAGTTCGACAGGGAATCTCTACGAGCAGTACTTC | CASSTGNLYEQYF
TRBD1 | TRBJ2-5 | TRBV11-2 | 15 | - | TGTGCCAGCAGCTCCCTAACAGGGGGGCAAGAGACCCAGTACTTC | CASSSLTGGQETQYF
TRBD2 | TRBJ2-7 | TRBV2 | 13 | few | TGTGCCAGCAGCGGGACTAGCGTGGGGGAGCAGTACTTC | CASSGTSVGEQYF
- | TRBJ2-6 | TRBV30 | 15 | - | TGTGCCTGGAGTGTGGTACAGGGTCGGGCCAACGTCCTGACTTTC | CAWSVVQGRANVLTF